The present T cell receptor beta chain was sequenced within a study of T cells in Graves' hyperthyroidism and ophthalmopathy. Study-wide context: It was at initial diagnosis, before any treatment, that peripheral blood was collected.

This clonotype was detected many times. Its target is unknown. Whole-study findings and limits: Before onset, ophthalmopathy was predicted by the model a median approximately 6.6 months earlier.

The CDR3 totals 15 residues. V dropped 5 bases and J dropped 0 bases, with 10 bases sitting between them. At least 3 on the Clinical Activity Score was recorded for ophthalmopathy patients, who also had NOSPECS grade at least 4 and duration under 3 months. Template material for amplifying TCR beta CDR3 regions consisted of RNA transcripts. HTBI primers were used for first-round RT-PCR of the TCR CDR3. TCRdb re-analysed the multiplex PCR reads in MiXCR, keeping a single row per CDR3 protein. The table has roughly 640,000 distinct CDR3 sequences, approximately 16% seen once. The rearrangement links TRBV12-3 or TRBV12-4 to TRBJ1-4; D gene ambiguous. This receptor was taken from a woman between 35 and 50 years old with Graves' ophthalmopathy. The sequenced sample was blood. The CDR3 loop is CASSEDVATNEKLFF. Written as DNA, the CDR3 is TGTGCCAGCAGTGAGGACGTTGCAACTAATGAAAAACTGTTTTTT.